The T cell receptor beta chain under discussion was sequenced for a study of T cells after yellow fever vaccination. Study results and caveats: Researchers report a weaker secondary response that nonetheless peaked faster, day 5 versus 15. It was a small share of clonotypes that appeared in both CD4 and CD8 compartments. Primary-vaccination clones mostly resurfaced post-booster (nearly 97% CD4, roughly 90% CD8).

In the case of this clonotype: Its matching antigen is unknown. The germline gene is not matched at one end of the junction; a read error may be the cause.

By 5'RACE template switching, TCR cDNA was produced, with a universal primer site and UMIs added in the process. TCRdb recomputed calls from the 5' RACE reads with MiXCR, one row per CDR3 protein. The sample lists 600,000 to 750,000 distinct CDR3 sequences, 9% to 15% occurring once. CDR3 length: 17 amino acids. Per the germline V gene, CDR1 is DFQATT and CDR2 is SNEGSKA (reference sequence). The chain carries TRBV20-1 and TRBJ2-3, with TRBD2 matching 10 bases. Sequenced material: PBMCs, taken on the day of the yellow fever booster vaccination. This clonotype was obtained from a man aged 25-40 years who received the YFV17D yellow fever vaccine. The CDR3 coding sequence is TGCTGTGCTAGAGATGGGGAAGCGGGAGGGTTACCAGATACGCAGTATTTT. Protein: CCARDGEAGGLPDTQYF.